A selection of T cell receptor beta chains follows, all from one sample in a study of cytomegalovirus exposure and HLA in healthy donors. Here immunoSEQ multiplex PCR was the method, and the copy in TCRdb shows in-frame clones only, minus some. The data contain 150,000 to 200,000 clones, about 76% of them singletons. Specimen: PBMCs. These receptors came from a woman aged 45-65 years in good health and CMV-seronegative. Each CDR3 is given without its conserved first and last residue. Clone size, where shown, is once, few, many, or a class for clones that have expanded.

abundance: NA
v_gene: TRBV11-2
j_gene: TRBJ1-1
CDR3aa: ASSLHNRGNTEAF

abundance: NA
v_gene: TRBV28
j_gene: TRBJ2-1
CDR3aa: ASRGLDEQF

abundance: NA
v_gene: TRBV10-3
j_gene: TRBJ2-7
CDR3aa: AISPGQGGTYEQY

abundance: NA
v_gene: TRBV12-5
j_gene: TRBJ2-4
CDR3aa: ASTFYRTGALLAKNIQY

abundance: NA
v_gene: TRBV5-1
j_gene: TRBJ1-4
CDR3aa: ASSPNRQGQEKLF

abundance: NA
v_gene: TRBV18
j_gene: TRBJ2-7
CDR3aa: ASSSTGGAYEQY

abundance: NA
v_gene: TRBV2
j_gene: TRBJ2-7
CDR3aa: ASRSLAVTYEQY

abundance: NA
v_gene: TRBV7-3
j_gene: TRBJ2-4
CDR3aa: ASSPTGGTIQY

abundance: NA
v_gene: TRBV4-3
j_gene: TRBJ2-6
CDR3aa: AGSKNTGTGANVLT

abundance: few
v_gene: TRBV6-6
j_gene: TRBJ1-1
CDR3aa: ASSLDRNTEAF

abundance: NA
v_gene: TRBV6-1
j_gene: TRBJ1-1
CDR3aa: ASSLKGYEAF

abundance: few
v_gene: TRBV10-3
j_gene: TRBJ2-2
CDR3aa: AISEIGGSTGELF

abundance: NA
v_gene: TRBV9
j_gene: TRBJ2-7
CDR3aa: ASSARVSGRSHEQY

abundance: NA
v_gene: TRBV7-6
j_gene: TRBJ1-5
CDR3aa: ASSLISGGNQPQH

abundance: NA
v_gene: TRBV15
j_gene: TRBJ1-6
CDR3aa: ATSPGGQFNSPLH

abundance: NA
v_gene: TRBV25-1
j_gene: TRBJ2-3
CDR3aa: ASSVGRSTDTQY

abundance: NA
v_gene: TRBV6-6
j_gene: TRBJ1-6
CDR3aa: ASSPSTGPAFSPLH

abundance: NA
v_gene: TRBV28
j_gene: TRBJ1-2
CDR3aa: ASSLQGEEGYT

abundance: NA
v_gene: TRBV6-4
j_gene: TRBJ2-3
CDR3aa: ASSDSRQGAADTQY

abundance: NA
v_gene: TRBV7-2
j_gene: TRBJ1-1
CDR3aa: ASSLGGGGERKAF

abundance: NA
v_gene: TRBV6-1
j_gene: TRBJ1-5
CDR3aa: ASSRVDNQPQH

abundance: NA
v_gene: TRBV9
j_gene: TRBJ2-5
CDR3aa: ASSVAGGLQETQY

abundance: NA
v_gene: TRBV5-1
j_gene: TRBJ1-3
CDR3aa: ASSLGTGFFGNTIY

abundance: NA
v_gene: TRBV7-2
j_gene: TRBJ1-1
CDR3aa: ASSLAEGGGTEAF

abundance: NA
v_gene: TRBV7-8
j_gene: TRBJ2-3
CDR3aa: ASSLVRASGTDTQY

abundance: NA
v_gene: TRBV6-5
j_gene: TRBJ2-5
CDR3aa: ASSTGPGMETQY

abundance: NA
v_gene: TRBV6-5
j_gene: TRBJ1-2
CDR3aa: ASIPGGGMSYT

abundance: NA
v_gene: TRBV7-9
j_gene: TRBJ1-5
CDR3aa: ASSSSEGQGIYSNQPQH

abundance: few
v_gene: TRBV10-3
j_gene: TRBJ1-1
CDR3aa: AISEGQANTEAF

abundance: NA
v_gene: TRBV7-3
j_gene: TRBJ1-1
CDR3aa: ASSSNPLGQGEAF

abundance: NA
v_gene: TRBV6-5
j_gene: TRBJ1-5
CDR3aa: ASSYAGTVTNQPQH

abundance: few
v_gene: TRBV11-2
j_gene: TRBJ2-1
CDR3aa: ASKLSGLAGGPGHNEQF

abundance: NA
v_gene: TRBV6-6
j_gene: TRBJ1-2
CDR3aa: ASSFRQNYGYT

abundance: NA
v_gene: TRBV6-5
j_gene: TRBJ1-1
CDR3aa: ASSYGRKAMNTEAF

abundance: few
v_gene: TRBV27
j_gene: TRBJ2-7
CDR3aa: ASKSGLPRMSEQY

abundance: NA
v_gene: TRBV6-1
j_gene: TRBJ2-5
CDR3aa: ASSLGPRGETQY

abundance: NA
v_gene: TRBV19
j_gene: TRBJ1-4
CDR3aa: ASSLMGLSEKLF

abundance: once
v_gene: TRBV27
j_gene: TRBJ2-3
CDR3aa: ASTGLHSGYTQY

abundance: NA
v_gene: TRBV10-3
j_gene: TRBJ1-2
CDR3aa: AISGGITNYGYT

abundance: NA
v_gene: TRBV9
j_gene: TRBJ2-3
CDR3aa: ASSVTPGEDTQY

abundance: NA
v_gene: TRBV7-3
j_gene: TRBJ2-6
CDR3aa: ASSLLGQGATGANVLT

abundance: once
v_gene: TRBV29-1
j_gene: TRBJ1-2
CDR3aa: SVTDRGSGYT

abundance: NA
v_gene: TRBV19
j_gene: TRBJ2-1
CDR3aa: ATSGVYNEQF

abundance: NA
v_gene: TRBV19
j_gene: TRBJ1-5
CDR3aa: ASSIHLGGNQPQH

abundance: NA
v_gene: TRBV13
j_gene: TRBJ1-2
CDR3aa: ASSSYHGGSIYDYGYT

abundance: NA
v_gene: TRBV11-1
j_gene: TRBJ1-2
CDR3aa: ASSMGGGPSSYT

abundance: NA
v_gene: TRBV6-5
j_gene: TRBJ1-2
CDR3aa: ASSYGGGYGYT

abundance: NA
v_gene: TRBV7-2
j_gene: TRBJ1-1
CDR3aa: ASSLDGGGTEAF

abundance: few
v_gene: TRBV6-5
j_gene: TRBJ2-3
CDR3aa: ASSYETGGARDTQY

abundance: NA
v_gene: TRBV6-5
j_gene: TRBJ1-6
CDR3aa: ASSGPDRANSPLH

abundance: once
v_gene: TRBV27
j_gene: TRBJ1-5
CDR3aa: ASSLGRAYQPQH

abundance: NA
v_gene: TRBV7-6
j_gene: TRBJ2-7
CDR3aa: ASSRNEGYEQY